The clone carrying this T cell receptor beta chain was seen just once. The antigen remains undetermined. The CDR3 loop spans 15 amino acids. From germline, CDR1 is SGHAT and CDR2 FQNNGV. Trimming removed 3 bases from V and 3 bases from J; junction bases left unmatched: 7. Libraries were prepared by immunoSEQ multiplex PCR; TCRdb keeps only in-frame clonotypes and omits some of them. The sample yields more than 5,000 clones, around 88% seen once. The data stem from a study of immune evolution from preneoplasia to lung adenocarcinoma. Study-level background: HLA loss of heterozygosity: about 7% AIS, more than 14% MIA, roughly 35% ADC, none AAH.

The study's findings and limits: From normal lung to invasive adenocarcinoma, top clone frequencies appeared to decrease.

The sample taken for sequencing was FFPE invasive lung adenocarcinoma tissue. The TCR was taken from a person between 45 and 75 years old with lung adenocarcinoma. The chain carries TRBV11-2 and TRBJ1-2; TRBD1 matches at 7 bases. This chain's CDR3 is CASSFDRVKDYGYTF. CDR3 in DNA: TGTGCCAGCAGCTTCGACAGGGTTAAGGACTATGGCTACACCTTC.